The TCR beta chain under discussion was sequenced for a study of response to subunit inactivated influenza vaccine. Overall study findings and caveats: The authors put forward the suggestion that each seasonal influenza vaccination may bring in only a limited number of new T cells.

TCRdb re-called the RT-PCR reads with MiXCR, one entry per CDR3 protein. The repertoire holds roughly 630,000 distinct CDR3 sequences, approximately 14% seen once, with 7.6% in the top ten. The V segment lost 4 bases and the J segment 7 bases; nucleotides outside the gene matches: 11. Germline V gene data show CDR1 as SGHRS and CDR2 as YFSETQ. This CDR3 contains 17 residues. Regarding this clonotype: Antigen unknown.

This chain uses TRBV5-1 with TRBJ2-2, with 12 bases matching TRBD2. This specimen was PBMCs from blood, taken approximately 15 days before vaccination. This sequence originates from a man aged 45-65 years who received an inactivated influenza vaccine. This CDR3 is CASSQTSGSSLVGELFF. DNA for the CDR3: TGCGCCAGCAGCCAGACTAGCGGGAGTTCTCTGGTCGGGGAGCTGTTTTTT.